One and the same sample provided the 3 T cell receptor beta chains below, sequenced in a study of regulatory T cells in long-lasting Graves disease. The time point denotes: newly diagnosed GD, antithyroid drugs for less than 3 months. The TCR library was made from RNA that had been extracted from PBMCs in TRIzol. To make TCR beta libraries, researchers used iRepertoire HTBI primers and Arm-PCR of CDR3 regions. TCRdb re-called the multiplex PCR reads with MiXCR, one entry per CDR3 protein. The top ten clones hold less than 15% of a sample with 450,000 to 600,000 distinct CDR3 sequences, under 20% of them seen once. The data were also submitted as part of a second study, on T cells in Graves' hyperthyroidism and ophthalmopathy.

The sample in question was peripheral blood mononuclear cells (PBMCs), obtained at new diagnosis, from a patient treated with antithyroid drugs. The receptors were gathered from a man in his forties with Graves disease.

This clonotype was recorded at least ten times. The V and J genes are TRBV5-1 and TRBJ1-1; 7 nucleotides agree with TRBD1. In germline, CDR1 is SGHRS, CDR2 YFSETQ. V was clipped by 0 bases and J by 8 bases; unmatched bases: 10. The CDR3 extends over 15 amino acids. CDR3 coding DNA: TGCGCCAGCAGCTTGGATCGCTTACCGGGACAGGAAGCTTTCTTT. This translates into CASSLDRLPGQEAFF.

This clonotype was seen ten or more times. This sequence joins TRBV11-2 and TRBJ2-5, with TRBD2 matching over 7 bases. The CDR3 contains 17 residues. Germline CDR1 is SGHAT and CDR2 is FQNNGV. V lost 5 bases and J lost 2; bases outside the gene matches: 14. The CDR3 region has the DNA TGTGCCAGCAGCCATTCCGGGGGGAGGCGTCCACAAGAGACCCAGTACTTC. This encodes CASSHSGGRRPQETQYF. Based on the CDR3 plus reference TRBV11-2 and TRBJ2-5, the full variable domain is EAGVAQSPRYKIIEKRQSVAFWCNPISGHATLYWYQQILGQGPKLLIQFQNNGVVDDSQLPKDRFSAERLKGVDSTLKIQPAKLEDSAVYLCASSHSGGRRPQETQYFGPGTRLLVL.

This clonotype appeared a few times. This chain uses TRBV11-3 with TRBJ2-1; 11 nucleotides line up with TRBD2. The V segment lost 2 bases and the J segment 5 bases; nucleotides outside the gene matches: 5. CDR1 and CDR2 (germline): SGHNT, YENEEA. The CDR3 runs to 16 residues. CDR3 in amino acids: CASSLSGTSGNNEQFF. DNA for the CDR3: TGTGCCAGCAGCTTATCCGGGACTAGCGGAAACAATGAGCAGTTCTTC.